This TCR beta chain was captured in a study of shared clonotypes between healthy human individuals. Losses at the gene ends were 4 bases for V and 5 bases for J; bases not matched to a gene: 7. The CDR3 is made up of 16 amino acids. From germline, CDR1 is LNHNV and CDR2 YYDKDF (reference sequence). This clone was found once. The antigen is unknown. Sequencing was at deep level. TCRdb's table, derived via immunoSEQ multiplex PCR, lists solely in-frame clones and lacks some. The repertoire holds 550,000 to 800,000 clones, 80% to 95% seen once, with 30% to 40% in the top ten. Findings of the study overall: It was only blood that was sampled, and tissue repertoires likely differ.

The chain has TRBV15 and TRBJ2-1; TRBD1 matches at 11 bases. Specimen: memory CD8+ T cells from PBMCs. Subset defined: CD45RO+ cells pooled with CCR7-negative TemRA cells. The TCR originated in a man aged 18-30 years in good health. Some clones in this sample may be carry-over from other donors' samples. The CDR3 nucleotides are TGTGCCACCAGCACCCACCGGGACAGGGGGAACAATGAGCAGTTCTTC. Its protein is CATSTHRDRGNNEQFF.